These 4 T cell receptor beta chains came from one sample sequenced in a study of blood T cell repertoires in COVID-19. Generated by immunoSEQ multiplex PCR, the TCRdb table keeps only in-frame clones and is missing some. The profile shows about 98,000 clones, roughly 80% of them singletons. The sequenced sample consisted of peripheral blood. The origin of the receptors is an elderly woman with acute or convalescent COVID-19.

This chain joins TRBV25-1 and TRBJ1-1; 7 nucleotides match TRBD1. CDR3 length: 14 residues. Germline CDR1 and CDR2: MGHDK and SYGVNS. V shed 6 bases and J 4 bases; nucleotides not matched to a gene: 8. CDR3 region: CASRANRGGTEAFF. CDR3 coding DNA: TGTGCCAGCAGAGCGAACAGGGGAGGCACTGAAGCTTTCTTT.

V is TRBV7-8 and J is TRBJ1-1; D uncertain. The V end lost 5 bases, the J end lost 8 bases, and 9 bases lay between the germline ends. This CDR3 comprises 11 residues. The V gene's germline CDR1 is SGHVS and CDR2 FQNEAQ. CDR3 bases: TGTGCCAGCAGCCCCCGGGGAGAAGCTTTCTTT. Amino acid sequence: CASSPRGEAFF.

This rearrangement joins TRBV7-2 to TRBJ1-1, with a possible D match to TRBD1 (5 bases). Germline assignment: CDR1 SGHTA and CDR2 FQGNSA. The ends were cut back, 5 bases at V and 4 bases at J, with 11 bases in the middle. The CDR3 extends over 13 amino acids. CDR3 DNA: TGTGCCAGCAGCAAAACCGGGGGCACTGAAGCTTTCTTT. Protein: CASSKTGGTEAFF.

This chain uses TRBV15 with TRBJ2-5, with TRBD1 matching 11 bases. CDR1 is LNHNV and CDR2 is YYDKDF in the germline V gene (reference sequence). With 1 base clipped from V and 4 bases from J, the junction kept 8 bases outside the gene matches. The CDR3 is 17 residues long. CDR3 residues: CATSRALLGQGGETQYF. The CDR3 DNA is TGTGCCACCAGCAGAGCCTTACTGGGACAGGGGGGAGAGACCCAGTACTTC.